These T cell receptor beta chains were read from a single sample in a study of identical twins. Each CDR3 protein gets one entry after TCRdb re-called the 5' RACE reads with MiXCR. The sample includes about 520,000 distinct CDR3 sequences, under 25% seen only once; the top ten take 0.8% to 1%. This same sample was also part of a study on T cells expressing NK-cell markers.

The source material was CD4+ T cells sorted from blood. The origin of the receptors is a woman under 30 in good health. CDR3s include the opening cysteine and the closing phenylalanine or tryptophan. A D gene is named only where the DNA matches it firmly. The size of a clone is reported for some rows only, either as once, few or many, or as a class for expanded clones.

J gene: TRBJ2-7; clone size: few; D gene: TRBD1; V gene: TRBV23-1; CDR3 protein: CASSQETGVSYEQYF; CDR3 DNA: TGCGCCAGCAGTCAAGAAACAGGGGTTTCCTACGAGCAGTACTTC
J gene: TRBJ1-3; clone size: few; D gene: .; V gene: TRBV5-5; CDR3 protein: CASSASPLGSGNTIYF; CDR3 DNA: TGTGCCAGCAGCGCGAGTCCCCTAGGGTCTGGAAACACCATATATTTT
J gene: TRBJ2-1; clone size: .; D gene: TRBD2; V gene: TRBV10-3; CDR3 protein: CAIKGTSPNNEQFF; CDR3 DNA: TGTGCCATCAAGGGGACTAGCCCTAACAATGAGCAGTTCTTC
J gene: TRBJ2-5; clone size: .; D gene: TRBD2; V gene: TRBV20-1; CDR3 protein: CSAIAGDQETQYF; CDR3 DNA: TGCAGTGCGATTGCGGGGGACCAAGAGACCCAGTACTTC
J gene: TRBJ2-7; clone size: .; D gene: TRBD1; V gene: TRBV5-1; CDR3 protein: CASGIRTGIDEQYF; CDR3 DNA: TGCGCCAGCGGGATCCGGACAGGGATCGACGAGCAGTACTTC
J gene: TRBJ2-1; clone size: .; D gene: TRBD1; V gene: TRBV10-3; CDR3 protein: CAISPGGYRFF; CDR3 DNA: TGTGCCATCAGCCCAGGGGGCTATCGGTTCTTC
J gene: TRBJ2-5; clone size: few; D gene: TRBD2; V gene: TRBV5-1; CDR3 protein: CASSEALGAGGKTQYF; CDR3 DNA: TGCGCCAGCAGCGAGGCCCTAGGAGCGGGAGGGAAGACCCAGTACTTC
J gene: TRBJ1-2; clone size: few; D gene: .; V gene: TRBV6-6; CDR3 protein: CASSSTERGYTF; CDR3 DNA: TGTGCCAGCAGTTCGACTGAAAGAGGCTACACCTTC
J gene: TRBJ2-7; clone size: .; D gene: TRBD2; V gene: TRBV20-1; CDR3 protein: CSATDPGLAGESYEQYF; CDR3 DNA: TGCAGTGCTACAGACCCGGGACTAGCGGGAGAAAGCTACGAGCAGTACTTC
J gene: TRBJ2-7; clone size: few; D gene: .; V gene: TRBV29-1; CDR3 protein: CSVAAADEQYF; CDR3 DNA: TGCAGCGTTGCGGCAGCGGACGAGCAGTACTTC
J gene: TRBJ1-2; clone size: many; D gene: TRBD1; V gene: TRBV6-1; CDR3 protein: CASSPGQVLFYGYTF; CDR3 DNA: TGTGCCAGCAGTCCCGGACAGGTCCTTTTCTATGGCTACACCTTC
J gene: TRBJ2-3; clone size: .; D gene: .; V gene: TRBV12-3/TRBV12-4; CDR3 protein: CASGQGQFTDTQYF; CDR3 DNA: TGTGCCAGCGGGCAAGGTCAATTCACAGATACGCAGTATTTT
J gene: TRBJ1-1; clone size: few; D gene: .; V gene: TRBV20-1; CDR3 protein: CSAIREGMNTEAFF; CDR3 DNA: TGCAGTGCCATAAGGGAGGGCATGAACACTGAAGCTTTCTTT
J gene: TRBJ2-7; clone size: .; D gene: .; V gene: TRBV2; CDR3 protein: CASSGRTASYEQYF; CDR3 DNA: TGTGCCAGCAGTGGCCGGACAGCTTCTTACGAGCAGTACTTC
J gene: TRBJ2-1; clone size: .; D gene: TRBD2; V gene: TRBV20-1; CDR3 protein: CSARDPAGGGNEQFF; CDR3 DNA: TGCAGTGCTAGAGATCCGGCGGGAGGGGGCAATGAGCAGTTCTTC
J gene: TRBJ2-1; clone size: .; D gene: .; V gene: TRBV7-6; CDR3 protein: CASSLRLRDPSYNEQFF; CDR3 DNA: TGTGCCAGCAGCTTACGGCTGCGGGATCCTTCCTACAATGAGCAGTTCTTC